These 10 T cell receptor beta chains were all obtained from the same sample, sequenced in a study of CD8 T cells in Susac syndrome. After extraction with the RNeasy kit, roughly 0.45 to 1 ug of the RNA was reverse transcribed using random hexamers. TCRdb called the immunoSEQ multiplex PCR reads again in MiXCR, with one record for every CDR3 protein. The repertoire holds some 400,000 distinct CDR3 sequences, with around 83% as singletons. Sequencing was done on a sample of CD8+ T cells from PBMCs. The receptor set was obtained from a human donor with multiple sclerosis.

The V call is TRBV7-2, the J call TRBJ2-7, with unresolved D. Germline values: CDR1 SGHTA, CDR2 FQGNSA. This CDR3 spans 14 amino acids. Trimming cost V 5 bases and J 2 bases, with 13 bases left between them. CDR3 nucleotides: TGTGCCAGCAGCCGGCCGGACCGACCCTACGAGCAGTACTTC. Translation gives CASSRPDRPYEQYF.

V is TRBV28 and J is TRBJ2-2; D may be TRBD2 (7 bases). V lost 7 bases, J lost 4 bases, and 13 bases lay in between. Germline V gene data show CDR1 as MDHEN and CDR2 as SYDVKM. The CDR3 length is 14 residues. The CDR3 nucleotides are TGTGCCAGCATTGGGGGGGCGGGCACCGGGGAGCTGTTTTTT. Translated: CASIGGAGTGELFF. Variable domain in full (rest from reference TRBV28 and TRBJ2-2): DVKVTQSSRYLVKRTGEKVFLECVQDMDHENMFWYRQDPGLGLRLIYFSYDVKMKEKGDIPEGYSVSREKKERFSLILESASTNQTSMYLCASIGGAGTGELFFGEGSRLTVL.

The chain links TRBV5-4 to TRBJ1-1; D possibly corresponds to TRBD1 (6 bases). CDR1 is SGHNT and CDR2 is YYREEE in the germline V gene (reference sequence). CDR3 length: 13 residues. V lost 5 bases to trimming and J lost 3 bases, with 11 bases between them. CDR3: CASRQDSYTEAFF. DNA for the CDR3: TGTGCCAGCAGACAGGACAGTTACACTGAAGCTTTCTTT.

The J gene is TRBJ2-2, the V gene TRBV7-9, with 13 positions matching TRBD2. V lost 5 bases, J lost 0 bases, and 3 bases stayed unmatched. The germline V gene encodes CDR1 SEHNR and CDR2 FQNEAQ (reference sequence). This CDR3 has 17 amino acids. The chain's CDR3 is CASSMTSGGPNTGELFF. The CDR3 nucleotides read TGTGCCAGCAGCATGACTAGCGGGGGGCCGAACACCGGGGAGCTGTTTTTT. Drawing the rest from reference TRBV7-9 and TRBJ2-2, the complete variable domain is DTGVSQNPRHKITKRGQNVTFRCDPISEHNRLYWYRQTLGQGPEFLTYFQNEAQLEKSRLLSDRFSAERPKGSFSTLEIQRTEQGDSAMYLCASSMTSGGPNTGELFFGEGSRLTVL.

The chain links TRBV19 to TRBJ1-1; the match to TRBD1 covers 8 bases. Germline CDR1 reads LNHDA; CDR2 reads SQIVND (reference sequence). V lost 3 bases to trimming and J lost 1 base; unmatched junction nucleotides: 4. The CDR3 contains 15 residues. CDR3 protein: CASSISGQGNTEAFF. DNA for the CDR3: TGTGCCAGTAGTATCTCCGGACAGGGGAACACTGAAGCTTTCTTT. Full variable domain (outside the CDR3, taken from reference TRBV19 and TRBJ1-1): DGGITQSPKYLFRKEGQNVTLSCEQNLNHDAMYWYRQDPGQGLRLIYYSQIVNDFQKGDIAEGYSVSREKKESFPLTVTSAQKNPTAFYLCASSISGQGNTEAFFGQGTRLTVV.

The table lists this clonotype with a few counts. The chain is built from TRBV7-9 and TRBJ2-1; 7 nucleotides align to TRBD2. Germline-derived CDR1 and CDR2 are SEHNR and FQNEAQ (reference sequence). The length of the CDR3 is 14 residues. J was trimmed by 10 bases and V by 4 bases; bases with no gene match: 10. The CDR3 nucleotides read TGTGCCAGCAGCTCCGCCACCGGGGGGTGGGAGCAGTTCTTC. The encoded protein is CASSSATGGWEQFF.

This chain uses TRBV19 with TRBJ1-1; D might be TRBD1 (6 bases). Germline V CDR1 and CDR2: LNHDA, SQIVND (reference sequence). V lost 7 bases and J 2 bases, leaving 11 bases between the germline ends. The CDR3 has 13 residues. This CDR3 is CASMYRVNTEAFF. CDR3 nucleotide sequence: TGTGCCAGTATGTACAGGGTCAACACTGAAGCTTTCTTT.

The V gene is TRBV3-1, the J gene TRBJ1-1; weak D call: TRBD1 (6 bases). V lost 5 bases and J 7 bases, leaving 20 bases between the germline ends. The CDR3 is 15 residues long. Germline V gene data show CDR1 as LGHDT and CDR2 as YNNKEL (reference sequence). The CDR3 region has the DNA TGTGCCAGCAGCGCAGGTCCCCAGGGGATGGTTGAAGCTTTCTTT. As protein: CASSAGPQGMVEAFF. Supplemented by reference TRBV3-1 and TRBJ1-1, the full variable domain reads DTAVSQTPKYLVTQMGNDKSIKCEQNLGHDTMYWYKQDSKKFLKIMFSYNNKELIINETVPNRFSPKSPDKAHLNLHINSLELGDSAVYFCASSAGPQGMVEAFFGQGTRLTVV.

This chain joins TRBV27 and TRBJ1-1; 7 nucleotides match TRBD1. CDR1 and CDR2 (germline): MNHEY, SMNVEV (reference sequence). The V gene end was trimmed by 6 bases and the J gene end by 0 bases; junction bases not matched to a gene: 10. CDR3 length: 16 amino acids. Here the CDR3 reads CASRRGQEAMNTEAFF. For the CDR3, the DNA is TGTGCCAGCAGACGCGGACAGGAGGCTATGAACACTGAAGCTTTCTTT.

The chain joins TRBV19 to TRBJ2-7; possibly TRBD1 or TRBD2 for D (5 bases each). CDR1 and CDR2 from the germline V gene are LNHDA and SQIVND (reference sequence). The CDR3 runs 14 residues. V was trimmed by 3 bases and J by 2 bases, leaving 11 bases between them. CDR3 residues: CASSIGTGPYEQYF. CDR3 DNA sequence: TGTGCCAGTAGTATTGGGACGGGCCCCTACGAGCAGTACTTC.